The present T cell receptor beta chain was sequenced within a study of shared clonotypes between healthy human individuals. V was shortened by 4 bases and J by 0 bases, with 14 bases between the two germline ends. Germline V lookup: CDR1 SGDLS, CDR2 YYNGEE. This CDR3 region has 16 residues. Sequencing was performed with immunoSEQ multiplex PCR; in TCRdb, only in-frame clones are kept and a portion is missing. The table includes millions of clones, 85% to 95% detected once. This receptor was identified in a man younger than 30 in good health. This chain links TRBV9 with TRBJ1-3; TRBD1 might be the D (5 bases). Sequencing input: naive CD4+ T cells sorted from blood. Subset indicated: CD45RA+ positively selected. CDR3 coding DNA: TGTGCCAGCAGCCTATCGACAGAGCTCTCTGGAAACACCATATATTTT. Translation gives CASSLSTELSGNTIYF.